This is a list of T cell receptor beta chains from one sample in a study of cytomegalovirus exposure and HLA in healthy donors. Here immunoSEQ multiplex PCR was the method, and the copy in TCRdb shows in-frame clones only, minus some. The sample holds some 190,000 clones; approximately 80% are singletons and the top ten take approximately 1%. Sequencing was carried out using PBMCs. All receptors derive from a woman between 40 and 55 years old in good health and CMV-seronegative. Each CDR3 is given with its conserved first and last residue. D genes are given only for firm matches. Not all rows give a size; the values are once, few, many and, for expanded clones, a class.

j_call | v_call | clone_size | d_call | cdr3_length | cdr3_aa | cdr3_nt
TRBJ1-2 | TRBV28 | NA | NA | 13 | CASSLTDRIGYTF | TGTGCCAGCAGTTTAACCGACAGGATTGGCTACACCTTC
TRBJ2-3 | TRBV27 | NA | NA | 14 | CASSLWGDTDTQYF | TGTGCCAGCAGTTTATGGGGCGACACAGATACGCAGTATTTT
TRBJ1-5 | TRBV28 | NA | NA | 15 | CASSLQVGSNQPQHF | TGTGCCAGCAGTTTACAAGTCGGGAGCAATCAGCCCCAGCATTTT
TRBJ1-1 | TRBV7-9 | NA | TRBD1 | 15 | CASSSRQGRNTEAFF | TGTGCCAGCAGCAGCCGACAGGGGCGGAACACTGAAGCTTTCTTT
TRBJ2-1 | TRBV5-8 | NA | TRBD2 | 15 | CASSLGLGASNEQFF | TGTGCCAGCAGCCTGGGACTAGGGGCCTCCAATGAGCAGTTCTTC
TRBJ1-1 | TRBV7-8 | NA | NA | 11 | CASSLGGGAFF | TGTGCCAGCAGCTTAGGGGGGGGAGCTTTCTTT
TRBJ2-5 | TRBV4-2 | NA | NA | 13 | CASRALEGETQYF | TGTGCCAGCAGAGCGCTAGAGGGAGAGACCCAGTACTTC
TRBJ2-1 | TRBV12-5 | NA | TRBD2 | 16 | CASGGMTSGTYNEQFF | TGTGCTAGTGGTGGAATGACTAGCGGTACCTACAATGAGCAGTTCTTC
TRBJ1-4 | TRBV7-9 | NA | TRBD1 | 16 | CASSHRGGSPGEKLFF | TGTGCCAGCAGCCACAGGGGCGGATCCCCTGGGGAAAAACTGTTTTTT
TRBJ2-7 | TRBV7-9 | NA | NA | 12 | CASSPGAYEQYF | TGTGCCAGCAGCCCCGGGGCCTACGAGCAGTACTTC
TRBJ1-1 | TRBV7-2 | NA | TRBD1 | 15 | CASSLEGAPNTEAFF | TGTGCCAGCAGCTTAGAGGGGGCCCCGAACACTGAAGCTTTCTTT
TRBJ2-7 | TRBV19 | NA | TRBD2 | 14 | CASKRTSGRGEQYF | TGTGCCAGTAAAAGGACTAGCGGGAGAGGGGAGCAGTACTTC
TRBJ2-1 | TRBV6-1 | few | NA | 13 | CASRWETNNEQFF | TGTGCCAGCAGGTGGGAGACGAACAATGAGCAGTTCTTC
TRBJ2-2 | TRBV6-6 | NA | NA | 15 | CASSYTGGGTGELFF | TGTGCCAGCAGTTACACAGGGGGGGGCACCGGGGAGCTGTTTTTT
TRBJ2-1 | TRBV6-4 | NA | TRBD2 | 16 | CASSDSSRGGFNEQFF | TGTGCCAGCAGTGACTCGTCTCGGGGGGGGTTCAATGAGCAGTTCTTC
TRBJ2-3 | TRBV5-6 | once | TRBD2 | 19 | CASSLRTSGDFYSTDTQYF | TGTGCCAGCAGCTTACGGACTAGCGGGGACTTCTATAGCACAGATACGCAGTATTTT
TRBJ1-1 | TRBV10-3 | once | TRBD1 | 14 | CAIRDRGQNTEAFF | TGTGCCATCAGGGACAGGGGGCAGAACACTGAAGCTTTCTTT
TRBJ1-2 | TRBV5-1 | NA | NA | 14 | CASSLQTDNYGYTF | TGCGCCAGCAGCTTACAGACGGATAACTATGGCTACACCTTC
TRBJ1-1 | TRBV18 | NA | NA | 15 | CASSPPSGRNTEAFF | TGTGCCAGCTCACCACCGTCAGGGCGGAACACTGAAGCTTTCTTT
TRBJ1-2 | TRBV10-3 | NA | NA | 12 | CAISEEVTGYTF | TGTGCCATCAGTGAGGAGGTGACGGGCTACACCTTC
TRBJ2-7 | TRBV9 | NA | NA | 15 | CASSVVGSGTYEQYF | TGTGCCAGCAGCGTAGTAGGTAGCGGAACCTACGAGCAGTACTTC
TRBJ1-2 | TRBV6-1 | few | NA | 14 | CATYSRGIGYGYTF | TGTGCCACCTACTCCAGGGGTATTGGCTATGGCTACACCTTC
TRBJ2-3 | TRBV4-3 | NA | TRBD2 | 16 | CASSQNSGRGADTQYF | TGCGCCAGCAGCCAAAATAGCGGGAGGGGGGCAGATACGCAGTATTTT
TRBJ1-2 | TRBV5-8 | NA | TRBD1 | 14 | CASSLRAGGAGYTF | TGTGCCAGCAGCTTGAGGGCAGGGGGAGCTGGCTACACCTTC
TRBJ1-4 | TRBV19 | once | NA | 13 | CASRSGQNEKLFF | TGTGCCAGTAGGTCAGGTCAAAATGAAAAACTGTTTTTT
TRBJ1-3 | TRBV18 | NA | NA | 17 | CASSPPASTDSGNTIYF | TGTGCCAGCTCACCACCGGCTTCGACAGACTCTGGAAACACCATATATTTT
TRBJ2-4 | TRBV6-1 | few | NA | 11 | CASRQEAIQYF | TGTGCCAGCAGACAGGAAGCCATTCAGTACTTC
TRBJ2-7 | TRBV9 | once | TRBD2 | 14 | CASSVSAGVYEQYF | TGTGCCAGCAGCGTTAGTGCGGGAGTTTACGAGCAGTACTTC
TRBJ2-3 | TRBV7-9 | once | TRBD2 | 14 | CASSGRAGTDTQYF | TGTGCCAGCAGCGGGAGGGCCGGCACAGATACGCAGTATTTT
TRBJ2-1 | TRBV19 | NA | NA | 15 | CASSRPGGEYNEQFF | TGTGCCAGTAGTCGGCCAGGAGGGGAATACAATGAGCAGTTCTTC
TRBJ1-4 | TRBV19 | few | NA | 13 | CASSSTVNEKLFF | TGTGCCAGTAGTAGCACAGTTAATGAAAAACTGTTTTTT
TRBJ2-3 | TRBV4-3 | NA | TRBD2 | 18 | CASSQDRPSGALTDTQYF | TGCGCCAGCAGCCAAGATCGGCCTAGCGGGGCCCTCACAGATACGCAGTATTTT
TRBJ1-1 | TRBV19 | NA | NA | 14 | CASSMAEYYYEAFF | TGTGCCAGTAGTATGGCCGAATACTACTATGAAGCTTTCTTT
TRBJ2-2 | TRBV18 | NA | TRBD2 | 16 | CASSPSPSGSTGELFF | TGTGCCAGCTCACCGAGTCCTAGCGGTTCCACCGGGGAGCTGTTTTTT
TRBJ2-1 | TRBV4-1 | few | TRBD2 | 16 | CASSQDGTSTYNEQFF | TGCGCCAGCAGCCAAGATGGGACTAGCACCTACAATGAGCAGTTCTTC
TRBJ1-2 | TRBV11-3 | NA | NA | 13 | CASSLVAGQDYTF | TGTGCCAGCAGCTTAGTAGCGGGGCAGGACTACACCTTC
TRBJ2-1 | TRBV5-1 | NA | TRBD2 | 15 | CASSLAASGYNEQFF | TGCGCCAGCAGCTTGGCCGCTAGCGGTTACAATGAGCAGTTCTTC
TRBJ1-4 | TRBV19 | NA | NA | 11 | CASSQNEKLFF | TGTGCCAGCAGTCAGAATGAAAAACTGTTTTTT
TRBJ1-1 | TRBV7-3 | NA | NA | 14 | CASSPLSGGVEAFF | TGTGCCAGCAGCCCTCTTTCGGGGGGGGTTGAAGCTTTCTTT
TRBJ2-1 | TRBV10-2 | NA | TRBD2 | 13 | CASIGLGRNEQFF | TGCGCCAGCATCGGACTAGGGCGGAATGAGCAGTTCTTC
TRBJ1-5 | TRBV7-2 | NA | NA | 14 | CASSSQGSNQPQHF | TGTGCCAGCAGCTCACAGGGAAGCAATCAGCCCCAGCATTTT
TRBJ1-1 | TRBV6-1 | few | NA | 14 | CASSVGGMGTEAFF | TGTGCCAGCAGTGTTGGAGGGATGGGGACTGAAGCTTTCTTT
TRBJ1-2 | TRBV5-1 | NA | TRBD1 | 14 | CASSLEGQGIGYTF | TGCGCCAGCAGCTTGGAGGGACAGGGGATCGGCTACACCTTC
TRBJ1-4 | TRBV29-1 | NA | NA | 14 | CSGQASNLNEKLFF | TGCAGCGGACAGGCCTCGAACTTAAATGAAAAACTGTTTTTT
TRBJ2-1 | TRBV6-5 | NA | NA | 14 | CASSYSTGDNEQFF | TGTGCCAGCAGTTACAGTACGGGTGACAATGAGCAGTTCTTC
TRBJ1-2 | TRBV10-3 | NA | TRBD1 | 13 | CAIRGTENYGYTF | TGTGCCATCAGGGGGACAGAGAACTATGGCTACACCTTC
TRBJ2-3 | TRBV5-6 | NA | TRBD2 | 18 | CASSLGAGAGVSTDTQYF | TGTGCCAGCAGCTTGGGGGCAGGAGCGGGAGTGAGCACAGATACGCAGTATTTT
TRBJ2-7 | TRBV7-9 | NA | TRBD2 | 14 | CASSLGRGRYEQYF | TGTGCCAGCAGCCTGGGGCGGGGGAGGTACGAGCAGTACTTC
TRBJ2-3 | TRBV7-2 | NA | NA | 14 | CASSLAGVTDTQYF | TGTGCCAGCAGCTTAGCGGGAGTTACAGATACGCAGTATTTT
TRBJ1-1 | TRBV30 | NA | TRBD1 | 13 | CAWETGMDTEAFF | TGTGCCTGGGAGACAGGGATGGACACTGAAGCTTTCTTT